The next 14 T cell receptor beta chains were all read from a single sample in a study of sequential checkpoint blockade in melanoma (dated by TCRdb to between 2018 and 2021). The library was generated by the immunoSEQ multiplex PCR assay. TCRdb took over this immuneACCESS table, retaining in-frame rearrangements with V and J assigned. Such tables are incomplete; in checked studies, under half of the missing clones stem from an unresolved V gene, and the remainder is unexplained. Counted in this sample were about 40,000 clones; around 86% of them appeared once. Of the sample, less than 15% is held by the ten largest clones. The treatment or condition tag for this specimen amounts to: randomized to nivolumab then ipilimumab (arm A) or the reverse (arm B). The sample here was CD8+ T cells sorted from blood (inferred from file names), taken from a patient given nivolumab and ipilimumab in sequence. These receptors came from a human donor with melanoma.

This clone has only a few counts. The V and J genes are TRBV19 and TRBJ1-5; possibly TRBD1 for D (6 bases). The CDR3 has 13 amino acids. The germline V and J ends were trimmed by 8 bases and 5 bases, with 13 bases remaining between them. Germline loops: CDR1 LNHDA, CDR2 SQIVND (reference sequence). CDR3 sequence reads: CASQDSFHQPQHF. The CDR3 DNA reads as TGTGCCAGTCAGGACAGCTTCCATCAGCCCCAGCATTTT.

CDR3: CASSLALSPEAFF. CDR3 DNA: TGTGCCAGCAGCTTAGCGCTGAGCCCTGAAGCTTTCTTT. V gene TRBV7-8 combines with J gene TRBJ1-1; D not resolved. The CDR3 has 13 amino acids. The V end was cut by 0 bases, the J end by 6 bases, with 8 bases between. Germline CDR1 SGHVS, CDR2 FQNEAQ.

The V gene is TRBV9, the J gene TRBJ2-7, with TRBD2 matching over 8 bases. CDR1 and CDR2 (germline): SGDLS, YYNGEE. The V segment lost 3 bases and the J segment 7 bases; nucleotides outside the gene matches: 18. The length of the CDR3 is 17 residues. As DNA, the CDR3 is TGTGCCAGCAGCGACCCCACGGGAGGGGTCAATTTTGGGGAGCAGTACTTC. Amino acid sequence: CASSDPTGGVNFGEQYF.

The rearrangement uses TRBV13 and TRBJ2-2, with 8 positions matching TRBD2. In germline, CDR1 is PRHDT, CDR2 FYEKMQ (reference sequence). Trimming cost V 2 bases and J 3 bases; bases outside gene matches: 8. The CDR3 runs 17 residues. The CDR3 is CASSLYTEREHTGELFF. The CDR3 nucleotides are TGTGCCAGCAGCTTATATACCGAGCGGGAGCACACCGGGGAGCTGTTTTTT.

The chain has TRBV4-1 and TRBJ2-2; D perhaps matches TRBD1 (5 bases). The CDR3 consists of 17 residues. Between the trimmed V and J ends, which lost 8 bases and 10 bases, there was a span of 29 bases. Germline V gene data show CDR1 as MGHRA and CDR2 as YSYEKL. DNA for the CDR3: TGCGCCAGCCGACGAAGGACACGGAGAGACCCACCGACGGAGCTGTTTTTT. This codes for CASRRRTRRDPPTELFF.

V usage is TRBV6-1 and J usage is TRBJ1-1, with D unclear. Germline values: CDR1 MNHNS, CDR2 SASEGT. This CDR3 has 13 residues. The germline V and J ends were trimmed by 4 bases and 5 bases, with 11 bases remaining between them. The CDR3 nucleotides are TGTGCCAGCAGTGGGGAGGGTTGGACTGAAGCTTTCTTT. It is translated as CASSGEGWTEAFF.

The chain is built from TRBV9 and TRBJ2-5; D unresolved. The CDR3 runs 16 residues. CDR1 is SGDLS, CDR2 YYNGEE, per germline. Trimming removed 0 bases at V and 0 bases at J, with 12 bases between. The CDR3 is CASSVEDSLYQETQYF. The CDR3 coding sequence is TGTGCCAGCAGCGTAGAAGACTCTTTGTACCAAGAGACCCAGTACTTC.

The V gene is TRBV27, the J gene TRBJ1-6, with 7 nucleotides matching TRBD1. The CDR3 is 16 amino acids. V was pared by 1 base and J by 5 bases, with 5 bases of the junction left unmatched. The V gene's germline CDR1 is MNHEY and CDR2 SMNVEV (reference sequence). This CDR3 is CASSLFPTGNNSPLHF. The CDR3 DNA is TGTGCCAGCAGTTTATTCCCGACAGGGAATAATTCACCCCTCCACTTT.

V is TRBV6-1 and J is TRBJ2-7; tentatively, D is TRBD2 (5 bases). Germline V gives CDR1 MNHNS, CDR2 SASEGT. V lost 3 bases and J 0 bases, leaving 9 bases between the germline ends. The CDR3 has 14 amino acids. The CDR3 loop is CASSDWRVSYEQYF. In nucleotides, the CDR3 is TGTGCCAGCAGTGATTGGCGGGTCTCCTACGAGCAGTACTTC.

V is TRBV5-4 and J is TRBJ2-1; D gene unclear. V lost 4 bases and J lost 7, with 9 bases in between. The CDR3 is 12 amino acids. The germline CDR1 and CDR2 sequences are SGHNT and YYREEE (reference sequence). For the CDR3, the DNA is TGTGCCAGCAGCCTTACTTTGAATGAGCAGTTCTTC. Encoded protein: CASSLTLNEQFF.

This chain connects TRBV7-6 to TRBJ2-2; TRBD1 matches 10 bases. Germline V gives CDR1 SGHVS, CDR2 FNYEAQ. The CDR3 loop spans 19 amino acids. Trimming at V came to 2 bases and at J to 2 bases, leaving 11 bases not matched to a gene. CDR3 sequence (DNA): TGTGCCAGCAGCTTATACTTATTAGGGACAGGGGACAACACCGGGGAGCTGTTTTTT. This gives the protein CASSLYLLGTGDNTGELFF.

This clone was recorded a few times. This chain joins TRBV21-1 and TRBJ1-5; TRBD1, as called in the table, went unchecked against the DNA. TRBV21-1 is a recognized pseudogene. The CDR3 runs 15 residues. The CDR3 DNA follows: TGTGCCAGCAGCAAAGTCGAAGGGGGCAATCAGCCCCAGCATTTT. Its protein is CASSKVEGGNQPQHF.

This chain uses TRBV7-6 with TRBJ2-1; 9 nucleotides match TRBD2. The V gene's germline CDR1 is SGHVS and CDR2 FNYEAQ. J was trimmed by 1 base and V by 3 bases; bases with no gene match: 4. The CDR3 contains 16 residues. The CDR3 loop is CASSFDSGRSYNEQFF. For the CDR3, the DNA is TGTGCCAGCAGCTTCGATAGCGGGAGATCCTACAATGAGCAGTTCTTC.

J is TRBJ1-1 and V is TRBV25-1, with a possible D match to TRBD1 (6 bases). CDR3 length equals 16 residues. Trimming removed 6 bases at V and 4 bases at J, with 21 bases between. Germline V CDR1 and CDR2: MGHDK, SYGVNS. DNA of the CDR3: TGTGCCAGCAGCGACACCCCAATAACAGGGAGCACTGAAGCTTTCTTT. Its translation is CASSDTPITGSTEAFF.